The clone carrying this T cell receptor beta chain was picked up many times. Antigen unknown. The record originates from a study of T cells in Graves' hyperthyroidism and ophthalmopathy. Findings and caveats of the study: With a median lead of approximately 6.4 months before onset, the model predicted ophthalmopathy. Expanded thyroid clonotypes (above 0.001) were mostly also found in blood.

The investigators amplified TCR beta CDR3 regions from RNA transcripts. In the first-round RT-PCR of the TCR CDR3, the HTBI primer set was used. TCRdb independently ran MiXCR on the multiplex PCR reads; one entry per CDR3 protein. This table holds hundreds of thousands of distinct CDR3 sequences, around 15% found once. Germline V gives CDR1 MNHNS, CDR2 SASEGT. The CDR3 sequence is 17 residues long. Trimming removed 5 bases from V and 0 bases from J, with 18 bases in between. This receptor was identified in a woman aged 18-29 years with Graves' hyperthyroidism. The chain recombines TRBV6-1 with TRBJ2-3, with D possibly matching TRBD1 (7 bases). The sample comprised blood. The chain's CDR3 is CASSYRGTASSTDTQYF. For the CDR3, the DNA is TGTGCCAGCAGTTACCGCGGGACAGCCTCTAGCACAGATACGCAGTATTTT.